The next 11 T cell receptor beta chains were all read from a single sample in a study of Graves' ophthalmopathy and Graves' hyperthyroidism. RNA served as the template for amplifying TCR beta CDR3 regions. First-round RT-PCR used HTBI primers; second-round multiplex PCR followed. TCRdb reprocessed the multiplex PCR reads via MiXCR and lists one record per CDR3 protein. This table holds about half a million distinct CDR3 sequences, around 14% found once. Specimen: blood. The receptors originated from a woman aged 25-40 years with Graves' ophthalmopathy.

This clonotype was detected many times. The rearrangement links TRBV5-1 to TRBJ1-6; 8 bases fit TRBD1. The V gene end was trimmed by 4 bases and the J gene end by 10 bases; junction bases not matched to a gene: 7. Per the germline V gene, CDR1 is SGHRS and CDR2 is YFSETQ. CDR3 length: 14 residues. CDR3 residues: CASSPWTGSSPLHF. CDR3 DNA sequence: TGCGCCAGCAGCCCGTGGACAGGGTCCTCACCCCTCCACTTT.

This clonotype was detected many times. One end of the junction is discordant with germline, which a read error may explain. The chain combines TRBV6-1 with TRBJ2-4; 7 nucleotides line up with TRBD1. The CDR3 spans 17 residues. Germline loops: CDR1 MNHNS, CDR2 SASEGT. CDR3: CASSEITGVIAKNIKYF. For the CDR3, the DNA is TGTGCCAGCAGTGAGATCACAGGGGTTATAGCCAAAAACATTAAGTACTTC.

In this sample, this clonotype turned up many times. This sequence joins TRBV20-1 and TRBJ2-7; TRBD1 aligns across 8 bases. V trimming: 1 base; J trimming: 1 base; junction bases outside the gene matches: 0. Germline V gene sequence: CDR1 DFQATT, CDR2 SNEGSKA (reference sequence). There are 13 residues in the CDR3. The CDR3 DNA reads TGCAGTGCTAGAGGACAGGGGTCCTACGAGCAGTACTTC. Its translation: CSARGQGSYEQYF.

Ten or more counts support this clonotype. The chain recombines TRBV27 with TRBJ1-1, with no clear D. The CDR3 runs 12 residues. The V end was cut by 6 bases, the J end by 1 base, with 6 bases between. Germline-derived CDR1 and CDR2 are MNHEY and SMNVEV (reference sequence). This CDR3 reads CASRTWNTEAFF. In DNA, the CDR3 is TGTGCCAGCAGGACTTGGAACACTGAAGCTTTCTTT.

At least ten counts were recorded for this clonotype. The chain joins TRBV28 to TRBJ1-1, with D unclear. The CDR3 has 13 residues. CDR1 is MDHEN, CDR2 SYDVKM, per germline. The V gene lost 4 bases and the J gene lost 0 bases, with 6 bases spanning the gap. The CDR3 sequence is CASSSKMNTEAFF. CDR3 sequence (DNA): TGTGCCAGCAGTTCCAAAATGAACACTGAAGCTTTCTTT.

V is TRBV7-3 and J is TRBJ2-5; the D gene could be TRBD1 or TRBD2 (5 bases each). CDR3 size: 13 residues. Germline assignment: CDR1 SGHTA and CDR2 FQGTGA. V dropped 6 bases and J dropped 5 bases, with 13 bases sitting between them. The CDR3 nucleotides are TGTGCCAGCAGTGGGACCACCTCGGAGACCCAGTACTTC. Protein sequence: CASSGTTSETQYF.

This clonotype appeared many times. The chain employs TRBV12-3 or TRBV12-4 and TRBJ2-5; possible D gene TRBD2, 6 bases. The CDR3 is 14 residues long. Between the trimmed V and J ends, which lost 3 bases and 5 bases, there was a span of 13 bases. In DNA, the CDR3 is TGTGCCAGCAGTTTGTACCTAGCGCTGGAGACCCAGTACTTC. Amino acids: CASSLYLALETQYF.

The chain recombines TRBV11-3 with TRBJ2-3; D is possibly TRBD2 (7 bases). Trimming shortened V by 4 bases and J by 0 bases, and 20 bases separated the two germline ends. The CDR3 covers 18 residues. The germline V gene encodes CDR1 SGHNT and CDR2 YENEEA. This CDR3 is CASSSRERGGASTDTQYF. The CDR3 coding sequence is TGTGCCAGCAGCTCCCGGGAGAGGGGGGGTGCGAGCACAGATACGCAGTATTTT.

This clonotype was seen many times. The chain joins TRBV5-1 to TRBJ1-5; D is ambiguous. Trimming removed 4 bases at V and 5 bases at J, with 10 bases between. CDR3 length equals 13 residues. CDR1 is SGHRS and CDR2 is YFSETQ in the germline V gene. In DNA, the CDR3 is TGCGCCAGCAGCCCATTGGGGTATCAGCCCCAGCATTTT. Translated, it gives CASSPLGYQPQHF.

This rearrangement joins TRBV6-1 to TRBJ2-4, with TRBD1 identical over 10 bases. CDR1 and CDR2 from the germline V gene are MNHNS and SASEGT. J lost 9 bases, V lost 5 bases, and 13 bases had no gene match. The CDR3 sequence is 16 residues long. This chain's CDR3 is CASSQDTGQGYAIQYF. The CDR3 DNA is TGTGCCAGCAGTCAAGATACGGGACAGGGGTACGCCATTCAGTACTTC.

This clonotype has at least ten counts. The chain couples TRBV19 to TRBJ2-5; 7 bases map to TRBD1. The CDR3 contains 16 residues. Germline CDR1 reads LNHDA; CDR2 reads SQIVND (reference sequence). J lost 2 bases, V lost 3 bases, and 9 bases had no gene match. The CDR3 nucleotides are TGTGCCAGTAGTATTTTTTCGGGACAGCCACAAGAGACCCAGTACTTC. Translated, it gives CASSIFSGQPQETQYF.